This TCR beta chain is from a study of identical twins. Study-wide results and caveats: Insertions were reduced in abundant cord blood beta clonotypes but not in memory repertoires. Rather than following the same donors, the conclusions depended on cross-sectional statistical analysis. A partial confounding effect on zero-insertion analyses could come from invariant MAIT and iNKT cells.

This clonotype was detected only a few times. Its cognate antigen is unknown. Healthy Caucasian donors formed the entire cohort. Germline lookup yields CDR1 SQVTM and CDR2 ANQGSEA. This CDR3 spans 19 amino acids. V lost 4 bases and J lost 0; bases outside the gene matches: 18. MiXCR, applied by TCRdb to the 5' RACE reads, yields one record per CDR3 protein. The table lists approximately 700,000 distinct CDR3 sequences, 5.5% to 6.5% of them singletons. Sample: naive T cells sorted from blood. The V gene is TRBV29-1, the J gene TRBJ2-4; 7 bases align to TRBD1. This receptor was identified in a man between 18 and 35 years old in good health. The CDR3 DNA reads as TGCAGCGTTGTAGGTTTTTGGTCACAGGGGCCCTTAGCCAAAAACATTCAGTACTTC. Its protein product is CSVVGFWSQGPLAKNIQYF.